These 26 T cell receptor beta chains came from one sample sequenced in a study of blood T cell repertoires in COVID-19. TCRdb keeps only in-frame clones here, not all; method: immunoSEQ multiplex PCR. Among 150,000 to 190,000 clones listed, around 84% were seen once. What was sequenced was peripheral blood. The receptors come from a woman aged 55-70 years with COVID-19, enrolled during active disease.

This clone was seen a handful of times. The chain carries TRBV6-5 and TRBJ1-2; a weak D match, TRBD1 (5 bases). The CDR3 sequence is 15 residues long. Germline values: CDR1 MNHEY, CDR2 SVGAGI. With 6 bases removed from V and 2 bases from J, the gap between germline ends came to 16 bases. Here the CDR3 reads CASSISQGWNYGYTF. The CDR3 bases are TGTGCCAGCAGCATATCGCAGGGATGGAACTATGGCTACACCTTC.

The rearrangement uses TRBV20-1 and TRBJ2-3; no firm D call. The CDR3 runs to 10 residues. In germline, CDR1 is DFQATT, CDR2 SNEGSKA (reference sequence). Trimming cost V 6 bases and J 2 bases, with 3 bases left between them. DNA of the CDR3: TGCAGTGCAGCCACAGATACGCAGTATTTT. This translates into CSAATDTQYF.

The chain has TRBV10-3 and TRBJ2-1; D may be TRBD1 (6 bases). Germline CDR1 and CDR2: ENHRY and SYGVKD. The CDR3 spans 13 residues. Trimming took 5 bases from V and 8 from J, leaving 13 bases between them. As DNA, the CDR3 is TGTGCCATCAGTAAACAGGGTTCCGATGAGCAGTTCTTC. Translating it yields CAISKQGSDEQFF.

This sequence joins TRBV5-6 and TRBJ1-2; 7 nucleotides agree with TRBD1. Germline V gives CDR1 SGHDT, CDR2 YYEEEE. The trim removed 4 bases at V and 0 bases at J, leaving 6 bases unmatched. The CDR3 has 15 residues. CDR3: CASSPGTASNYGYTF. CDR3 coding DNA: TGTGCCAGCAGCCCGGGGACAGCCTCTAACTATGGCTACACCTTC.

This clone was recorded a few times. The chain links TRBV6-1 to TRBJ1-2, with D perhaps TRBD1 (6 bases). The CDR3 length is 14 residues. Per the germline V gene, CDR1 is MNHNS and CDR2 is SASEGT. V dropped 2 bases and J dropped 7 bases, with 14 bases sitting between them. Here the CDR3 reads CASSELQGRSGYTF. In nucleotides, the CDR3 is TGTGCCAGCAGTGAACTACAGGGTAGGTCTGGCTACACCTTC.

This chain connects TRBV6-1 to TRBJ1-5; D unresolved. The germline V gene has CDR1 MNHNS and CDR2 SASEGT. The CDR3 spans 14 residues. V gave up 2 bases and J gave up 6 bases, with 11 bases separating them. In DNA form, the CDR3 reads TGTGCCAGCAGTGAAATGAGTGGCGGTCAGCCCCAGCATTTT. Amino acid sequence: CASSEMSGGQPQHF.

J is TRBJ1-2 and V is TRBV5-5; 9 nucleotides line up with TRBD1. Germline loops: CDR1 SGHKS, CDR2 YYEKEE (reference sequence). The J segment lost 2 bases and the V segment lost 4 bases, leaving 6 bases of the junction unmatched. This CDR3 has 15 amino acids. CDR3 region: CASSPGQGENYGYTF. The CDR3 coding sequence is TGTGCCAGCAGCCCGGGACAGGGAGAAAACTATGGCTACACCTTC.

This chain links TRBV18 with TRBJ2-7, with D tentatively TRBD2 (6 bases). The CDR3 sequence is 15 residues long. Trimming shortened V by 3 bases and J by 5 bases, and 17 bases separated the two germline ends. CDR1 and CDR2 (germline): KGHSH, LQKENI. CDR3 DNA: TGTGCCAGCTCACCTCGGGACTCCCTTGGCCACGAGCAGTACTTC. This codes for CASSPRDSLGHEQYF.

The chain is built from TRBV9 and TRBJ2-7, with D maybe TRBD2 (5 bases). In germline, CDR1 is SGDLS, CDR2 YYNGEE. Trimming removed 4 bases from V and 2 bases from J, with 7 bases in between. The CDR3 is 12 residues long. This CDR3 reads CASSTGTYEQYF. The CDR3 DNA reads as TGTGCCAGCAGCACCGGGACCTACGAGCAGTACTTC.

This clone was seen a few times. V gene TRBV6-2 or TRBV6-3 combines with J gene TRBJ1-1; D call uncertain. Germline V gives CDR1 MNHEY, CDR2 SVGEGT. V was clipped by 3 bases and J by 2 bases, with 10 bases between them. This CDR3 spans 14 amino acids. The CDR3 DNA sequence: TGTGCCAGCAGTTATCGGGAGGGAAACACTGAAGCTTTCTTT. It translates to CASSYREGNTEAFF.

This clone was observed a few times. The J gene is TRBJ1-1, the V gene TRBV10-3; tentatively, D is TRBD1 (5 bases). This CDR3 spans 13 amino acids. Germline V gene sequence: CDR1 ENHRY, CDR2 SYGVKD. V lost 2 bases to trimming and J lost 4 bases, with 8 bases between them. This CDR3 is CAISEGASTEAFF. The CDR3 DNA sequence: TGTGCCATCAGTGAGGGGGCGAGCACTGAAGCTTTCTTT.

The chain is built from TRBV7-9 and TRBJ2-3; the match to TRBD2 covers 8 bases. The CDR3 runs to 18 residues. Looked up from germline, CDR1 is SEHNR and CDR2 is FQNEAQ (reference sequence). Germline trimming cut 1 base from V and 1 base from J; bases unmatched to any gene: 10. The CDR3 coding sequence is TGTGCCAGCAGCTTAGGCCGGCTTAGCGGGACCCGCACAGATACGCAGTATTTT. This translates into CASSLGRLSGTRTDTQYF. Together with reference TRBV7-9 and TRBJ2-3, the CDR3 gives the full variable domain: DTGVSQNPRHKITKRGQNVTFRCDPISEHNRLYWYRQTLGQGPEFLTYFQNEAQLEKSRLLSDRFSAERPKGSFSTLEIQRTEQGDSAMYLCASSLGRLSGTRTDTQYFGPGTRLTVL.

CDR3 amino acids: CASSLDMGPGYTF. CDR3 bases: TGTGCCAGCAGCTTAGATATGGGGCCGGGCTACACCTTC. V usage is TRBV7-9 and J usage is TRBJ1-2; the D gene is possibly TRBD1 (5 bases). V shed 1 base and J shed 8 bases, with 11 bases lying between them. There are 13 residues in the CDR3. Germline lookup yields CDR1 SEHNR and CDR2 FQNEAQ (reference sequence). Combining the CDR3 with reference TRBV7-9 and TRBJ1-2 gives the whole variable domain DTGVSQNPRHKITKRGQNVTFRCDPISEHNRLYWYRQTLGQGPEFLTYFQNEAQLEKSRLLSDRFSAERPKGSFSTLEIQRTEQGDSAMYLCASSLDMGPGYTFGSGTRLTVV.

The chain joins TRBV14 to TRBJ2-7, with 8 bases lining up with TRBD1. The CDR3 length is 13 residues. The V and J ends lost 7 bases and 3 bases, in that order; junction bases with no gene match: 5. Germline CDR1 and CDR2: SGHDN and FVKESK. The CDR3 protein is CASNRDRGYEQYF. Here the CDR3 DNA reads TGTGCCAGCAACCGAGACAGGGGCTACGAGCAGTACTTC.

The V and J genes are TRBV19 and TRBJ2-2; 7 nucleotides agree with TRBD1. The V gene end was trimmed by 2 bases and the J gene end by 5 bases; junction bases not matched to a gene: 11. The CDR3 extends over 17 amino acids. CDR1 is LNHDA and CDR2 is SQIVND in the germline V gene (reference sequence). The CDR3 sequence: CASSILRAGGGTGELFF. CDR3 in DNA: TGTGCCAGTAGTATACTCAGGGCAGGGGGTGGTACCGGGGAGCTGTTTTTT.

This chain links TRBV19 with TRBJ1-5; 10 bases line up with TRBD1. V gave up 1 base and J gave up 7 bases; unmatched junction bases: 10. From germline, CDR1 is LNHDA and CDR2 SQIVND (reference sequence). The CDR3 is 17 amino acids. The CDR3 sequence is CASSIGKTGGLAQPQHF. In DNA, the CDR3 is TGTGCCAGTAGTATAGGTAAGACAGGGGGCCTGGCGCAGCCCCAGCATTTT.

J is TRBJ2-2 and V is TRBV5-1; D gene uncertain. Trimming shortened V by 1 base and J by 2 bases, and 18 bases separated the two germline ends. The CDR3 is 18 residues long. Germline values: CDR1 SGHRS, CDR2 YFSETQ. As DNA, the CDR3 is TGCGCCAGCAGCTTGCGGGTCAGTGGTTTACGCAACACCGGGGAGCTGTTTTTT. As protein: CASSLRVSGLRNTGELFF.

This chain connects TRBV5-4 to TRBJ2-3; 11 bases line up with TRBD2. Germline trimming cut 4 bases from V and 0 bases from J; bases unmatched to any gene: 10. This CDR3 is built from 18 residues. CDR1 SGHNT and CDR2 YYREEE come from the germline V gene (reference sequence). CDR3 residues: CASSRPGTSGLSTDTQYF. In DNA form, the CDR3 reads TGTGCCAGCAGCCGACCCGGGACTAGCGGTCTTAGCACAGATACGCAGTATTTT.

J is TRBJ1-1 and V is TRBV10-3, with D maybe TRBD1 (5 bases). CDR3 length: 13 amino acids. With 5 bases removed from V and 4 bases from J, the gap between germline ends came to 11 bases. Germline V gene data show CDR1 as ENHRY and CDR2 as SYGVKD. CDR3 in amino acids: CAISQGGVTEAFF. As DNA, the CDR3 is TGTGCCATCAGTCAAGGAGGGGTCACTGAAGCTTTCTTT.

The chain uses TRBV2 and TRBJ1-5; no definite D call. V lost 6 bases and J 9 bases, leaving 18 bases between the germline ends. CDR3 length equals 14 residues. CDR1 and CDR2 from the germline V gene are SNHLY and FYNNEI. The CDR3 DNA reads as TGTGCCAGCAGGAGGGAGGCCACCCCGGGGCCCCAGCATTTT. Amino acids: CASRREATPGPQHF.

Here the CDR3 reads CASGSGTGATGQYV. As DNA, the CDR3 is TGTGCTAGTGGTTCAGGTACTGGGGCGACGGGGCAGTACGTC. The J gene is TRBJ2-7, the V gene TRBV12-5; a possible D gene is TRBD1 (5 bases). The CDR3 loop spans 14 amino acids. The germline V and J ends were trimmed by 4 bases and 9 bases, with 19 bases remaining between them. Germline V CDR1 and CDR2: LGHNT, FRNRAP.

The gene calls are TRBV6-1 and TRBJ1-5, with TRBD1 identical over 8 bases. Germline V gives CDR1 MNHNS, CDR2 SASEGT. V dropped 0 bases and J dropped 6; count of bases not matched to a gene: 7. The CDR3 sequence is 16 residues long. Here the CDR3 reads CASSEAAGGAGQPQHF. The CDR3 coding sequence is TGTGCCAGCAGTGAAGCGGCAGGGGGCGCGGGTCAGCCCCAGCATTTT.

This rearrangement joins TRBV9 to TRBJ2-3, with 12 bases lining up with TRBD2. The CDR3 is 16 amino acids. The J segment lost 4 bases and the V segment lost 0 bases, leaving 3 bases of the junction unmatched. In germline, CDR1 is SGDLS, CDR2 YYNGEE. CDR3 protein: CASSVEPSGGADTQYF. CDR3 bases: TGTGCCAGCAGCGTAGAGCCTAGCGGGGGGGCAGATACGCAGTATTTT.

This clone was detected only a few times. CDR3 in DNA: TGTGCCAGCAGCCATACCGGGACAGTCAATGAGCAGTTCTTC. Protein sequence: CASSHTGTVNEQFF. V is TRBV11-2 and J is TRBJ2-1, with 7 bases lining up with TRBD1. V trimming: 5 bases; J trimming: 6 bases; junction bases outside the gene matches: 7. The germline gives CDR1 SGHAT, CDR2 FQNNGV. The CDR3 runs to 14 residues.

The chain carries TRBV25-1 and TRBJ1-5, with D maybe TRBD1 (5 bases). Trimming stripped 6 bases from V and 3 bases from J, with 15 bases between. CDR3 size: 15 residues. Germline values: CDR1 MGHDK, CDR2 SYGVNS. DNA of the CDR3: TGTGCCAGCAGCCCCCAAACGGGGGTCAATCAGCCCCAGCATTTT. This codes for CASSPQTGVNQPQHF.

The chain carries TRBV30 and TRBJ1-2, with 10 bases that match TRBD1. The CDR3 runs 14 residues. Germline V gene lookup returns CDR1 GTSNPN and CDR2 SVGIG (reference sequence). Unmatched junction bases numbered 7, after V lost 2 bases and J lost 7 bases. The CDR3 DNA follows: TGTGCCTGGAGTCGAGACAGGGGGCGAGGTGGCTACACCTTC. Protein sequence: CAWSRDRGRGGYTF.